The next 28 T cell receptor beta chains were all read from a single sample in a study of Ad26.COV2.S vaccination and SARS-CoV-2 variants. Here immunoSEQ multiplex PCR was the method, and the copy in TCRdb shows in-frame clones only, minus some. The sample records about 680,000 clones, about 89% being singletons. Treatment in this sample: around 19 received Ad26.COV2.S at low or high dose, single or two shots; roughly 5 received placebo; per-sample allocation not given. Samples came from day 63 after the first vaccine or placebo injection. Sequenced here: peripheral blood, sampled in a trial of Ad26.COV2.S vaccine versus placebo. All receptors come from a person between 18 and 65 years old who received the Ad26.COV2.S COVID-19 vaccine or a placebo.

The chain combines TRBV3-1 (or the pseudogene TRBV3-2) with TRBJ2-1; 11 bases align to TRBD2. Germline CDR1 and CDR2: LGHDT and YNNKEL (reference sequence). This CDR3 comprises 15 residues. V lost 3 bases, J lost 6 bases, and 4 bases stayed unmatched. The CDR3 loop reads CASSQVAGGPNEQFF. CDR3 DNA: TGTGCCAGCAGCCAGGTAGCGGGAGGGCCCAATGAGCAGTTCTTC.

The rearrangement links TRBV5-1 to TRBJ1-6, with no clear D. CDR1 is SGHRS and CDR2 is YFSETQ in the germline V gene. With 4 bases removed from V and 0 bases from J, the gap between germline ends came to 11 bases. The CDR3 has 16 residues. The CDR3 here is CASSPGLSSYNSPLHF. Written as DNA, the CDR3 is TGCGCCAGCAGCCCTGGTCTTAGCTCCTATAATTCACCCCTCCACTTT.

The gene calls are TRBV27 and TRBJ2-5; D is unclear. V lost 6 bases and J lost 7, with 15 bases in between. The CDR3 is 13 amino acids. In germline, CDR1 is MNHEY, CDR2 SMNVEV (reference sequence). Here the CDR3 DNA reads TGTGCCAGCAGCCCCGCCGGGTTTACGACCCAGTACTTC. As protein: CASSPAGFTTQYF.

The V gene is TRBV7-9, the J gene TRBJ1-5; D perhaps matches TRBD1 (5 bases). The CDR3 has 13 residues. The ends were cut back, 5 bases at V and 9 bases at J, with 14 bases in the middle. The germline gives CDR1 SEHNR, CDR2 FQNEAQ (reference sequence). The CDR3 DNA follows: TGTGCCAGCAGCCGGGACGGGATAGTGCCCCAGCATTTT. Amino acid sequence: CASSRDGIVPQHF.

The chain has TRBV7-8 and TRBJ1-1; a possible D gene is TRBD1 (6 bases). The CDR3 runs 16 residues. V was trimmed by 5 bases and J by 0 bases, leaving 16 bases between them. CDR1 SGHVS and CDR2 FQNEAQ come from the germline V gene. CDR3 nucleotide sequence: TGTGCCAGCAGCCGAGGGGGAAATTACTTGAACACTGAAGCTTTCTTT. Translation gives CASSRGGNYLNTEAFF.

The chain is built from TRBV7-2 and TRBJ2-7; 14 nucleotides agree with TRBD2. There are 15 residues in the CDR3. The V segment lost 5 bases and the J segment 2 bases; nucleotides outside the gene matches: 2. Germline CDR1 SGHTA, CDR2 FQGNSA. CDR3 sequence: CASSATSGGAYEQYF. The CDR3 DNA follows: TGTGCCAGCAGCGCGACTAGCGGGGGGGCCTACGAGCAGTACTTC.

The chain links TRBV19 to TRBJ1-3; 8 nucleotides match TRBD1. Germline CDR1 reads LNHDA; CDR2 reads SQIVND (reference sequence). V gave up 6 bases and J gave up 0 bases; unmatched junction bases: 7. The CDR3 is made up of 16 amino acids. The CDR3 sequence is CASRDPGTGSGNTIYF. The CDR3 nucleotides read TGTGCCAGTAGAGACCCCGGGACAGGCTCTGGAAACACCATATATTTT.

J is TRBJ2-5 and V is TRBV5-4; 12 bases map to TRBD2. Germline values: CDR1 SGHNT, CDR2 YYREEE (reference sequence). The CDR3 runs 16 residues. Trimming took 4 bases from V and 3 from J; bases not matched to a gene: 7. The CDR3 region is CASSRPSGGAEETQYF. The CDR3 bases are TGTGCCAGCAGCCGACCTAGCGGGGGGGCAGAAGAGACCCAGTACTTC.

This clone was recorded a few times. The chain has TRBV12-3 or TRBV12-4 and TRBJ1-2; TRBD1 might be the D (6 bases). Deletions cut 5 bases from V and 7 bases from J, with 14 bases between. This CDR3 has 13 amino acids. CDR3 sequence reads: CASSEQGGGGYTF. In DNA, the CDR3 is TGTGCCAGCAGTGAACAGGGAGGTGGTGGCTACACCTTC.

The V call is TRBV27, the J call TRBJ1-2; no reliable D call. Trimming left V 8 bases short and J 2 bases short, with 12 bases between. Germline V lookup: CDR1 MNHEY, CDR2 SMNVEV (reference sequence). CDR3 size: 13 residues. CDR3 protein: CASGSGVNYGYTF. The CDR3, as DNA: TGTGCCAGCGGGTCTGGGGTGAACTATGGCTACACCTTC.

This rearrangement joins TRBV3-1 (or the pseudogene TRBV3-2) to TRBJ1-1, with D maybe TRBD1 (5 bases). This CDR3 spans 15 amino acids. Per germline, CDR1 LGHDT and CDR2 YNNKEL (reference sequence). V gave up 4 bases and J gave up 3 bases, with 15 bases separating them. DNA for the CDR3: TGTGCCAGCAGCCTAGGCGGGGGTCGATACACTGAAGCTTTCTTT. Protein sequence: CASSLGGGRYTEAFF.

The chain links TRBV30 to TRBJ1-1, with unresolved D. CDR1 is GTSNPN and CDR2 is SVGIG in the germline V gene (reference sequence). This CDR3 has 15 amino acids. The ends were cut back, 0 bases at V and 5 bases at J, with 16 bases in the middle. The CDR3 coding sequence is TGTGCCTGGAGTGTACGGCCCCTCCCGAGGACTGAAGCTTTCTTT. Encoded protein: CAWSVRPLPRTEAFF.

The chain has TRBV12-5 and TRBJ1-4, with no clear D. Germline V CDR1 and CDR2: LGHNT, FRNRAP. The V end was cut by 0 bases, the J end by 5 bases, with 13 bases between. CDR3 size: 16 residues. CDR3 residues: CASGLVLREVNEKLFF. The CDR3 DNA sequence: TGTGCTAGTGGTTTGGTACTACGGGAGGTAAATGAAAAACTGTTTTTT.

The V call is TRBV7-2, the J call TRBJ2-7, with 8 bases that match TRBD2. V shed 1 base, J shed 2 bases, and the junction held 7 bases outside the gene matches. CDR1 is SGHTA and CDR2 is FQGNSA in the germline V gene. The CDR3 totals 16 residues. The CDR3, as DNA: TGTGCCAGCAGCTTAGTGAGTAGCGGGGCCCCCTACGAGCAGTACTTC. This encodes CASSLVSSGAPYEQYF.

CDR3 protein: CASSLGLAGGYNEQFF. CDR3 coding DNA: TGTGCCAGCAGCTTGGGACTAGCGGGAGGCTACAATGAGCAGTTCTTC. The J gene is TRBJ2-1, the V gene TRBV7-2; TRBD2 agrees at 15 bases. Unmatched junction bases numbered 0, after V lost 3 bases and J lost 3 bases. The CDR3 contains 16 residues. The germline V gene encodes CDR1 SGHTA and CDR2 FQGNSA.

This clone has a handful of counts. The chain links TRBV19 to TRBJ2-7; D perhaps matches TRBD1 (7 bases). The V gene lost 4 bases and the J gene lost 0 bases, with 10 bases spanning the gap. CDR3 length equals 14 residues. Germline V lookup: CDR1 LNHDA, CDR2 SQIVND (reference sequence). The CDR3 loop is CASSTQGGSYEQYF. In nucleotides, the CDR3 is TGTGCCAGTAGTACCCAGGGGGGCTCCTACGAGCAGTACTTC.

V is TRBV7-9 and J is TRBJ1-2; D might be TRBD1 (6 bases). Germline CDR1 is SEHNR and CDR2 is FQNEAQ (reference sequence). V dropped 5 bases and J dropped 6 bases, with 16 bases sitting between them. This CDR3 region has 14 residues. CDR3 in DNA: TGTGCCAGCAGCGCTCCGGGGGGGCGGGATGGCTACACCTTC. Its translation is CASSAPGGRDGYTF.

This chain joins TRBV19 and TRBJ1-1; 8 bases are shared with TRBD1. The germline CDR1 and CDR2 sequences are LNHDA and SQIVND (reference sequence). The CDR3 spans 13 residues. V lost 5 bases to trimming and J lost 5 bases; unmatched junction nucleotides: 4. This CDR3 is CASSEDRETEAFF. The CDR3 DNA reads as TGTGCCAGTAGTGAGGACAGGGAAACTGAAGCTTTCTTT.

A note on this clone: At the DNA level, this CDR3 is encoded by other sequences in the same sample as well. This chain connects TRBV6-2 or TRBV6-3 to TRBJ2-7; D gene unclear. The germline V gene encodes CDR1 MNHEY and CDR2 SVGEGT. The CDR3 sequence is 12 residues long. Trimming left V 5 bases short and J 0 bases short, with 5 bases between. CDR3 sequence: CASSLSSYEQYF. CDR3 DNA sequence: TGTGCCAGCAGTCTGAGCTCCTACGAGCAGTACTTC.

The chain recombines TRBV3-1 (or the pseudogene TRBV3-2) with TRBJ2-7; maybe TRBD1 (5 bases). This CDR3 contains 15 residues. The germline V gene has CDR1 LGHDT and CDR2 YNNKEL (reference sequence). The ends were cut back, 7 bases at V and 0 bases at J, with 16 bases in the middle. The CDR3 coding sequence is TGTGCCAGCACCAACGCAGGGTATACCTCCTACGAGCAGTACTTC. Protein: CASTNAGYTSYEQYF.

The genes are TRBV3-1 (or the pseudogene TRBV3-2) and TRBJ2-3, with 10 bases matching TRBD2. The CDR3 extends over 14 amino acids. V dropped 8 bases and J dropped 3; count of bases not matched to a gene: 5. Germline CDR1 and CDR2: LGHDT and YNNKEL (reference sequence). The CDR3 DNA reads TGTGCCAGCTCAGCTAGCGGGAGAACAGATACGCAGTATTTT. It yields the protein CASSASGRTDTQYF.

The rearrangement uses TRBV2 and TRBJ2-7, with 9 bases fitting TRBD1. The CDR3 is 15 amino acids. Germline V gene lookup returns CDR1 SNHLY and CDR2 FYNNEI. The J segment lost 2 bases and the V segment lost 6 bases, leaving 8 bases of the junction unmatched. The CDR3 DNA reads TGTGCCAGCAGCCGGGGACAGGGAAAGCCCTACGAGCAGTACTTC. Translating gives CASSRGQGKPYEQYF.

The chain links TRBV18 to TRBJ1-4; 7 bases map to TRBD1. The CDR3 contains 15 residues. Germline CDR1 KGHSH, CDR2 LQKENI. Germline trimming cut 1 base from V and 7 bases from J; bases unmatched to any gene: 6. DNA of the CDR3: TGTGCCAGCTCACCACTTGACCAGGGGGTTGAAAAACTGTTTTTT. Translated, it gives CASSPLDQGVEKLFF.

The CDR3 spells CATSRNRGRGEKLFF. The DNA of the CDR3 is TGTGCCACCAGCCGGAACAGGGGGAGGGGTGAAAAACTGTTTTTT. The V gene is TRBV15, the J gene TRBJ1-4; 8 bases agree with TRBD1. This CDR3 has 15 residues. Germline V lookup: CDR1 LNHNV, CDR2 YYDKDF (reference sequence). The trim removed 5 bases at V and 7 bases at J, leaving 9 bases unmatched.

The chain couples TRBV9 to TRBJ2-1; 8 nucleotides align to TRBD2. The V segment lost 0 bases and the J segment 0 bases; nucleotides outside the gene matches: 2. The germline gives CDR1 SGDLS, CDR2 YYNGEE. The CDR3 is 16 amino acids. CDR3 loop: CASSVAGGFSYNEQFF. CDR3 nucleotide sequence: TGTGCCAGCAGCGTAGCGGGGGGGTTCTCCTACAATGAGCAGTTCTTC.

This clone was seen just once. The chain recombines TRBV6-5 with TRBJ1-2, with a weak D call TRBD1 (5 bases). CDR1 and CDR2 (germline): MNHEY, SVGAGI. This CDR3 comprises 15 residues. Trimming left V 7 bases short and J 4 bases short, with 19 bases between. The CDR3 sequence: CASNPTGLLPYGYTF. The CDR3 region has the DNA TGTGCCAGCAACCCTACAGGTCTCCTCCCCTATGGCTACACCTTC.

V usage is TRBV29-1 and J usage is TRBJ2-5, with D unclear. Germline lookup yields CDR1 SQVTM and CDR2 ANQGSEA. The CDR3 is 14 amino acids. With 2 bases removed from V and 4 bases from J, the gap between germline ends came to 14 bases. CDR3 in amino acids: CSVELVPLRETQYF. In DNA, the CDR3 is TGCAGCGTTGAACTAGTTCCCCTTAGAGAGACCCAGTACTTC. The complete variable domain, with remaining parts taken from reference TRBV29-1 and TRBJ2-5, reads SAVISQKPSRDICQRGTSLTIQCQVDSQVTMMFWYRQQPGQSLTLIATANQGSEATYESGFVIDKFPISRPNLTFSTLTVSNMSPEDSSIYLCSVELVPLRETQYFGPGTRLLVL.

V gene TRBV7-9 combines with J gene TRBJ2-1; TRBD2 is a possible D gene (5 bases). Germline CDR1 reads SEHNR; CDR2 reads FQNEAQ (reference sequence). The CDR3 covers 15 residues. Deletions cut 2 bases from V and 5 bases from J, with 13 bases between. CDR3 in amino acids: CASSLIALRDNEQFF. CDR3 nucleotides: TGTGCCAGCAGCTTAATAGCGCTGCGGGACAATGAGCAGTTCTTC.